This T cell receptor (beta chain) came from a study of cytomegalovirus exposure and HLA in healthy donors. Study-level information: As released early, the data held 65 million to 90 million unique TCRs from HLA-typed donors.

The PCR used 60 Vbeta and 13 Jbeta primers. Assay: immunoSEQ multiplex PCR; the TCRdb copy retains only in-frame clones and omits some. This table holds approximately 110,000 clones. Details on this clone: Its target is unknown.

V dropped 4 bases and J dropped 7 bases, with 11 bases sitting between them. This CDR3 is 13 amino acids long. Germline CDR1 is LNHDA and CDR2 is SQIVND (reference sequence). Study-wide points: CMV serostatus was the sole immune exposure data available. A later analysis linked 15,000 to 20,000 TCR beta sequences to HLA alleles at 0.05 false discovery rate. Among TCR beta chains, those listed as cytomegalovirus-associated numbered approximately 150.

The V gene is TRBV19, the J gene TRBJ2-1; perhaps TRBD2 as D (5 bases). This TCR derives from a man between 40 and 49 years old in good health and CMV-seronegative. Sequencing input: PBMCs. The CDR3, as DNA: TGTGCCAGTAGTACGGACTGGCATAATGAGCAGTTCTTC. Its protein is CASSTDWHNEQFF. The whole variable domain, remainder taken from reference TRBV19 and TRBJ2-1, is DGGITQSPKYLFRKEGQNVTLSCEQNLNHDAMYWYRQDPGQGLRLIYYSQIVNDFQKGDIAEGYSVSREKKESFPLTVTSAQKNPTAFYLCASSTDWHNEQFFGPGTRLTVL.